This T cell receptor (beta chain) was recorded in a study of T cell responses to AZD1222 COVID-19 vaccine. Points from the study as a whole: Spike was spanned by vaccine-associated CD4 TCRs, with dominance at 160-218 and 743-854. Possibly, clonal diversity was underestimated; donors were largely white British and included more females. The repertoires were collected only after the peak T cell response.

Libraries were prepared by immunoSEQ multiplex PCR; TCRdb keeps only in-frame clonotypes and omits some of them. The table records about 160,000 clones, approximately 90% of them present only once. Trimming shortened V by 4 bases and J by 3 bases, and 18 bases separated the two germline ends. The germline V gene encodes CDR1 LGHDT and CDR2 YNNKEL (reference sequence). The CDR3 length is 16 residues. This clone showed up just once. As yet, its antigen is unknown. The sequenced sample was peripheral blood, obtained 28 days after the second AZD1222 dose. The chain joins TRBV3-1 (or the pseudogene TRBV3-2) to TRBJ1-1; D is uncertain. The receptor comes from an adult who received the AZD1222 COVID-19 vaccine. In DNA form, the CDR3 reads TGTGCCAGCAGCCCTCGGCCCAAGCTTCAGGACACTGAAGCTTTCTTT. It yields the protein CASSPRPKLQDTEAFF.